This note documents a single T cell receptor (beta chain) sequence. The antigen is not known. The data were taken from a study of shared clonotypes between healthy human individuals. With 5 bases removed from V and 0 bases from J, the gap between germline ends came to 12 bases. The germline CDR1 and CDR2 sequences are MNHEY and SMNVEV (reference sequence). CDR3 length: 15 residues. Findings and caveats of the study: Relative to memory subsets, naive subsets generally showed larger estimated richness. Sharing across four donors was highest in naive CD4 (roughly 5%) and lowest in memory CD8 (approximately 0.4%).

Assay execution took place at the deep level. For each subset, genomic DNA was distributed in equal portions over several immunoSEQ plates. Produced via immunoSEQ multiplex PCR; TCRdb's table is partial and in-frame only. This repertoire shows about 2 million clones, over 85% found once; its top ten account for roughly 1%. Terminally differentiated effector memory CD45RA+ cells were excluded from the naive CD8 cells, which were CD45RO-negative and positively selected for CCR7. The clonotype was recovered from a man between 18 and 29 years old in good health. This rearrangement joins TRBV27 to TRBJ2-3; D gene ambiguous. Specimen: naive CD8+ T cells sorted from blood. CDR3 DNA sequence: TGTGCCAGCAGTGAAGCTTATGCTAGCACAGATACGCAGTATTTT. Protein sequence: CASSEAYASTDTQYF.